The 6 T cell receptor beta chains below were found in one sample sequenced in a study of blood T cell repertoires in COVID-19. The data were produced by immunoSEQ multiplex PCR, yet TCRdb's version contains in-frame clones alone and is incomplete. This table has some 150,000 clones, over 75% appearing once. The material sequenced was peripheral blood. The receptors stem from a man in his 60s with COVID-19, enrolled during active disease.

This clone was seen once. The CDR3, as DNA: TGTGCCAGTAGTACCAACCGATACTCGGGGACGGGGGCTGAAGCTTTCTTT. Translated: CASSTNRYSGTGAEAFF. The V and J genes are TRBV19 and TRBJ1-1; TRBD1 is a possible D gene (5 bases). V lost 4 bases, J lost 6 bases, and 24 bases lay in between. The V gene's germline CDR1 is LNHDA and CDR2 SQIVND (reference sequence). The CDR3 length is 17 residues.

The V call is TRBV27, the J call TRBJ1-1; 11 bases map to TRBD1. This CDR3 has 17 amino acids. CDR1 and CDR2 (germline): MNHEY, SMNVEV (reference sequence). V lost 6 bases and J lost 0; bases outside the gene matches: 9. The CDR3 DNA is TGTGCCAGCAGAAGGACAGGGGGCGCCGGCCTGAACACTGAAGCTTTCTTT. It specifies CASRRTGGAGLNTEAFF.

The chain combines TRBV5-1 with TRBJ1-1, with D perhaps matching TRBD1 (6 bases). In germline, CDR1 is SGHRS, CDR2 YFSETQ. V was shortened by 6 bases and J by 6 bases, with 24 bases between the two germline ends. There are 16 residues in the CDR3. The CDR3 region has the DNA TGCGCCAGCAACAAGGGCCAGGGGACCCTCACGGCTGAAGCTTTCTTT. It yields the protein CASNKGQGTLTAEAFF.

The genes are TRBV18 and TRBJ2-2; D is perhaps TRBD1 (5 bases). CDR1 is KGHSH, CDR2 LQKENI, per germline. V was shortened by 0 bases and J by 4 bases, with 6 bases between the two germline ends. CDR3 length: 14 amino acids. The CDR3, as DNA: TGTGCCAGCTCACCACCCACAGGCACCGGGGAGCTGTTTTTT. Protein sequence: CASSPPTGTGELFF.

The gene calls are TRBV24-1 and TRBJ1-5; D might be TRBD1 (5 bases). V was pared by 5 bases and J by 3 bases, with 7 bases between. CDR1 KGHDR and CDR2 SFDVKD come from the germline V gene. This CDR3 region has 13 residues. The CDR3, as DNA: TGTGCCACCAGTGGGGGGGTCAATCAGCCCCAGCATTTT. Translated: CATSGGVNQPQHF.

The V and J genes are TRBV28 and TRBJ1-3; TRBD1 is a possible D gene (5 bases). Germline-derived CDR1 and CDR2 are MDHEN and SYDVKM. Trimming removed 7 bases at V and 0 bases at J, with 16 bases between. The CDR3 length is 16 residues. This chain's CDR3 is CASIPGGALSGNTIYF. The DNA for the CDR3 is TGTGCCAGCATCCCCGGCGGGGCCCTCTCTGGAAACACCATATATTTT. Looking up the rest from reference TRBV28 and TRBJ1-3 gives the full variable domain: DVKVTQSSRYLVKRTGEKVFLECVQDMDHENMFWYRQDPGLGLRLIYFSYDVKMKEKGDIPEGYSVSREKKERFSLILESASTNQTSMYLCASIPGGALSGNTIYFGEGSWLTVV.